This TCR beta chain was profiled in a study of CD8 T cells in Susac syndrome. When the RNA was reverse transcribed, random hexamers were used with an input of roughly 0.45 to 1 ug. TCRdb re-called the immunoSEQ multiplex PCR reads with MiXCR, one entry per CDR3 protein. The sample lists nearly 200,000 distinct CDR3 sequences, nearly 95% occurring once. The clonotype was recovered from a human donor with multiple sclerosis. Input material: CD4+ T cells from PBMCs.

CDR3: CASSLRGRRTEAFF. The CDR3 nucleotides are TGTGCCAGCAGCTTGCGGGGAAGGCGAACTGAAGCTTTCTTT. The chain has TRBV5-6 and TRBJ1-1, with D unresolved. CDR3 size: 14 residues. V was clipped by 1 base and J by 5 bases, with 12 bases between them. Germline loops: CDR1 SGHDT, CDR2 YYEEEE.